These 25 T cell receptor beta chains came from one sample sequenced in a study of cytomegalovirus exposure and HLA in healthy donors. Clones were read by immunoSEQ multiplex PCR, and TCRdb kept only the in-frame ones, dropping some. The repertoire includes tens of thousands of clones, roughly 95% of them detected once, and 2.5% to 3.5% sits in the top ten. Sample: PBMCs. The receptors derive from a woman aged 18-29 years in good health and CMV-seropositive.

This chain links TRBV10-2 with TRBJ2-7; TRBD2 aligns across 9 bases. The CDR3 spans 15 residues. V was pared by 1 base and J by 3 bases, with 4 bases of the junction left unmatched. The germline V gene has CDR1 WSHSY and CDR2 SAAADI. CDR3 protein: CASSELAGVFYEQYF. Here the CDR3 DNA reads TGCGCCAGCAGTGAGTTAGCGGGAGTCTTCTACGAGCAGTACTTC.

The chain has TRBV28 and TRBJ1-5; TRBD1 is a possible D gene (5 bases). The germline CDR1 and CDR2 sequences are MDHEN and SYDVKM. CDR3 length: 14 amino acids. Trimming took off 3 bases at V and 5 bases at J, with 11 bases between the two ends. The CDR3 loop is CASSLGGGDQPQHF. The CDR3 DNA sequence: TGTGCCAGCAGTTTGGGGGGGGGTGATCAGCCCCAGCATTTT.

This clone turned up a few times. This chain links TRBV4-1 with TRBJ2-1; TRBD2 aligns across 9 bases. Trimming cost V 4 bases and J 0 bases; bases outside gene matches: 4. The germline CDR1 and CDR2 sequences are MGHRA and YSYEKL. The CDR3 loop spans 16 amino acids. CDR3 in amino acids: CASSPLAGSSYNEQFF. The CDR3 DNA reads TGCGCCAGCAGCCCTCTAGCGGGGAGCTCCTACAATGAGCAGTTCTTC.

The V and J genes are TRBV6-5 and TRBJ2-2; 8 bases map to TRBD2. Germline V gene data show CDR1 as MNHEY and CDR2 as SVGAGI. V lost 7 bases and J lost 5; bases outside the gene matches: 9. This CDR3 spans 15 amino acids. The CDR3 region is CASTTGGGQTGELFF. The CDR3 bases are TGTGCCAGCACCACCGGGGGGGGGCAAACCGGGGAGCTGTTTTTT.

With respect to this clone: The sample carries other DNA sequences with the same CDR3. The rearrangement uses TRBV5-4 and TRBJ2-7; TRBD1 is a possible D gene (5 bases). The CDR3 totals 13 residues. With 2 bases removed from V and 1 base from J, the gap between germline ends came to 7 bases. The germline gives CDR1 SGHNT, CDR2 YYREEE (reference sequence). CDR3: CASSFDRSYEQYF. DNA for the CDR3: TGTGCCAGCAGCTTTGACAGATCCTACGAGCAGTACTTC.

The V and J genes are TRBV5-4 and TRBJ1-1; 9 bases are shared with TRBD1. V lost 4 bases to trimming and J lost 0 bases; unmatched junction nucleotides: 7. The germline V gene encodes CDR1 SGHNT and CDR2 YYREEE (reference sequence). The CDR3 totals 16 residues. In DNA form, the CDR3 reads TGTGCCAGCAGCCCGGGACAGGGTAGGGTGAACACTGAAGCTTTCTTT. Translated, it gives CASSPGQGRVNTEAFF. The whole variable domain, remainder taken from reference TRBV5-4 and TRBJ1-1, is ETGVTQSPTHLIKTRGQQVTLRCSSQSGHNTVSWYQQALGQGPQFIFQYYREEENGRGNFPPRFSGLQFPNYSSELNVNALELDDSALYLCASSPGQGRVNTEAFFGQGTRLTVV.

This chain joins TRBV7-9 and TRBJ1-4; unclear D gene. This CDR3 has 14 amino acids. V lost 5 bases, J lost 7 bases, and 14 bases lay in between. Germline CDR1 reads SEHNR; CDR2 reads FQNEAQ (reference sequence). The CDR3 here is CASSPGRAGEKLFF. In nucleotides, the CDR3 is TGTGCCAGCAGCCCCGGGAGGGCGGGTGAAAAACTGTTTTTT.

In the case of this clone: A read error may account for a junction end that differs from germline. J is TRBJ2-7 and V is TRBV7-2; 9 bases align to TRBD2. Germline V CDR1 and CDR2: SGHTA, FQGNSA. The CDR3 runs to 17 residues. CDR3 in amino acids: CASRVSGSSGTSDEQYF. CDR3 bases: TGTGCCAGCAGGGTTTCCGGGTCTAGCGGGACCTCCGACGAGCAGTACTTC.

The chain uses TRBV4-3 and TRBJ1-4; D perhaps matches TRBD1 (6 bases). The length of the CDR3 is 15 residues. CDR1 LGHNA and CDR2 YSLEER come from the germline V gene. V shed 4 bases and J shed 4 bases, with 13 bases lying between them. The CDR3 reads CASSPQDSYNEKLFF. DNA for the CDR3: TGCGCCAGCAGCCCACAGGACAGTTATAATGAAAAACTGTTTTTT.

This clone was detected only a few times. The CDR3 region is CASTTGTSVYEQYF. CDR3 sequence (DNA): TGTGCCAGCACCACCGGGACTAGCGTCTACGAGCAGTACTTC. This chain connects TRBV7-9 to TRBJ2-7; 10 nucleotides align to TRBD2. Germline CDR1 SEHNR, CDR2 FQNEAQ (reference sequence). This CDR3 spans 14 amino acids. V lost 7 bases and J lost 3; bases outside the gene matches: 6.

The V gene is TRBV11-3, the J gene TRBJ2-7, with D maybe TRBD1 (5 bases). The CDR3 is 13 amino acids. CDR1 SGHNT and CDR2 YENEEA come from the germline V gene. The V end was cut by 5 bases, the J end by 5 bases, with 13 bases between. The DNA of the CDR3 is TGTGCCAGCAGCCAAGCCCAGGGAAACGAGCAGTACTTC. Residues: CASSQAQGNEQYF.

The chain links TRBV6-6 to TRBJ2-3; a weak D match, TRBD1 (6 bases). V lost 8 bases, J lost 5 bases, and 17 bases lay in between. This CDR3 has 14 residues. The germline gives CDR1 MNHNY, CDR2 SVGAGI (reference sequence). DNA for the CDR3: TGTGCCAGCGTCCTCAGGGCAGGGGTAGATACGCAGTATTTT. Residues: CASVLRAGVDTQYF.

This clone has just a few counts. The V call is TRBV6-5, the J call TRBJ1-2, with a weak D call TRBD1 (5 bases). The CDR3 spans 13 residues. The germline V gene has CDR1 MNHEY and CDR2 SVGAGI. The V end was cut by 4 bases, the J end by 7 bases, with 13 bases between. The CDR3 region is CASSSSGGGGYTF. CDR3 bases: TGTGCCAGCAGTTCCTCGGGGGGAGGTGGCTACACCTTC.

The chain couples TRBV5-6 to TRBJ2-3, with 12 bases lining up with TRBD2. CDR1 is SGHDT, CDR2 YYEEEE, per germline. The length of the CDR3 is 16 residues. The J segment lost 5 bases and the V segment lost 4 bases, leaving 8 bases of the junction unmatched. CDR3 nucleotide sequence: TGTGCCAGCAGCAGAGCTAGCGGGGGGGCCGGAGATACGCAGTATTTT. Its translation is CASSRASGGAGDTQYF.

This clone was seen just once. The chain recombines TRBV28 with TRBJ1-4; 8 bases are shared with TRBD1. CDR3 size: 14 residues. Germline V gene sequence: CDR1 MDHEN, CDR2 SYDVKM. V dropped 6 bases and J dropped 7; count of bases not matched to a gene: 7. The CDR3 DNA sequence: TGTGCCAGCAGATCCGACAGGGGCTCTGAAAAACTGTTTTTT. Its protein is CASRSDRGSEKLFF.

For the CDR3, the DNA is TGTGCCAGCAGCCCACACAGTAATTACAGGGACCCCGGGGAGCTGTTTTTT. The encoded protein is CASSPHSNYRDPGELFF. This sequence joins TRBV11-3 and TRBJ2-2; possibly TRBD1 for D (6 bases). CDR1 and CDR2 from the germline V gene are SGHNT and YENEEA. The CDR3 totals 17 residues. The V and J ends lost 5 bases and 6 bases respectively, with 22 bases between them.

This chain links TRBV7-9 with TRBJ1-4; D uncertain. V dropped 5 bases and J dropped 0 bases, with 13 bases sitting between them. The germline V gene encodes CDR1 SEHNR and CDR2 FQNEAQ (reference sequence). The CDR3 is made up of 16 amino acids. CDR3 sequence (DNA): TGTGCCAGCAGCCATATCGGTGGTTCAACTAATGAAAAACTGTTTTTT. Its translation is CASSHIGGSTNEKLFF.

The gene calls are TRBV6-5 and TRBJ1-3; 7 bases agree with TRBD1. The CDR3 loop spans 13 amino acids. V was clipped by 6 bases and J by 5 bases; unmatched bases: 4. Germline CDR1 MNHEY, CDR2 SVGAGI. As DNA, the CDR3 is TGTGCCAGCAGAGGGACAGTTCGAAACACCATATATTTT. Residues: CASRGTVRNTIYF.

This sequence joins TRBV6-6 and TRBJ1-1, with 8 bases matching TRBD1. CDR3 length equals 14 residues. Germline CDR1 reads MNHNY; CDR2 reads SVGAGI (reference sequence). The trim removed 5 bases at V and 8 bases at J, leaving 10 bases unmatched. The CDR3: CASSRPGQVKEAFF. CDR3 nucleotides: TGTGCCAGCAGTCGCCCGGGACAGGTTAAAGAAGCTTTCTTT.

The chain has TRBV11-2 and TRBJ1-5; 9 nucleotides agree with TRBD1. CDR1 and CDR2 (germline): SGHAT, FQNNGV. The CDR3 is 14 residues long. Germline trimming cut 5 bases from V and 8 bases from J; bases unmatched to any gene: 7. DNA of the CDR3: TGTGCCAGCAGCCCAGGGACAGGGATTAAGCCCCAGCATTTT. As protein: CASSPGTGIKPQHF.

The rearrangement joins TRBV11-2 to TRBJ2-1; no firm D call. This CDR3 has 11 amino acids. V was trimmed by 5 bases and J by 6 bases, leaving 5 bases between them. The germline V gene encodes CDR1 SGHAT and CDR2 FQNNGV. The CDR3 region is CASSPSNEQFF. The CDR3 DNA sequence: TGTGCCAGCAGCCCCTCCAATGAGCAGTTCTTC.

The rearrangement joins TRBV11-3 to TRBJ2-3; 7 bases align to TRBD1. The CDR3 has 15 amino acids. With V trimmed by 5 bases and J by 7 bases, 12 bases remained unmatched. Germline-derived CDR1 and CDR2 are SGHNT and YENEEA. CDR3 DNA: TGTGCCAGCAGCCGACTCAGGACAGGAGTAAATACGCAGTATTTT. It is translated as CASSRLRTGVNTQYF. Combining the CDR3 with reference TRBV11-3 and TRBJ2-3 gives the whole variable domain EAGVVQSPRYKIIEKKQPVAFWCNPISGHNTLYWYLQNLGQGPELLIRYENEEAVDDSQLPKDRFSAERLKGVDSTLKIQPAELGDSAVYLCASSRLRTGVNTQYFGPGTRLTVL.

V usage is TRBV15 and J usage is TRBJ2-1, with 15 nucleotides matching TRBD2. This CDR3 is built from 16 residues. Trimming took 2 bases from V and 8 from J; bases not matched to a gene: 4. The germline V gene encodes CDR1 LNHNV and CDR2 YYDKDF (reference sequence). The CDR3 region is CATSRIGLAGGDEQFF. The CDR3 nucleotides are TGTGCCACCAGCAGAATCGGACTAGCGGGGGGGGATGAGCAGTTCTTC.

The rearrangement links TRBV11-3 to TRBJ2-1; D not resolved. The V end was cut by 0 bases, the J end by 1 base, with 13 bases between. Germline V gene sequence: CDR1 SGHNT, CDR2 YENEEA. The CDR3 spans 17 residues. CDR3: CASSLDGGASSYNEQFF. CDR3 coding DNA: TGTGCCAGCAGCTTAGATGGTGGAGCTTCGTCCTACAATGAGCAGTTCTTC.

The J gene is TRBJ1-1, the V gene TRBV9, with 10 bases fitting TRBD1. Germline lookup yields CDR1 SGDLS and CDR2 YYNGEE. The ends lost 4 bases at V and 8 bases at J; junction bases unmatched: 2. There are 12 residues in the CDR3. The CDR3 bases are TGTGCCAGCAGCAAGGACAGGGGGGAAGCTTTCTTT. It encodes CASSKDRGEAFF.